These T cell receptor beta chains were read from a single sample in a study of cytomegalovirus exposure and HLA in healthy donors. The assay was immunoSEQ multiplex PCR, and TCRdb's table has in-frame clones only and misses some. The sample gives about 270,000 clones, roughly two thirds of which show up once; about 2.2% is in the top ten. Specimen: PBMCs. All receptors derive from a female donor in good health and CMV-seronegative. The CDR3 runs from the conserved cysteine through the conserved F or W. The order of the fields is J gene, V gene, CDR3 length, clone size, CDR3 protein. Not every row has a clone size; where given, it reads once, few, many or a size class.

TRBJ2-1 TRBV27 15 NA CASSALGGSYNEQFF
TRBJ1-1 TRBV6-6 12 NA CASSYVGIEAFF
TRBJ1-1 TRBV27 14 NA CASSSRGVGTEAFF
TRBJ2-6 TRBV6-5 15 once CAVRSSLSGANVLTF
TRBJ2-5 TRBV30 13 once CAWNPGGQETQYF
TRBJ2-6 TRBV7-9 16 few CSSSSQGASGANVLTF
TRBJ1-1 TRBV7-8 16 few CASSLAMITMNTEAFF
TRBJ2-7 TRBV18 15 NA CASSEWGLVSYEQYF
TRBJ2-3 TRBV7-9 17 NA CASSPGTGPSSTDTQYF
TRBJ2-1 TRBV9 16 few CASSPRQVGTYNEQFF
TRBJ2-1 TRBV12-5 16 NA CASGLGAGYTDNEQFF
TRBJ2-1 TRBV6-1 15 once CASSSSETGGNEQFF
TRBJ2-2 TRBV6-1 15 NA CASIPGGANTGELFF
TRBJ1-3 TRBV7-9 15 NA CASSLYGQGGNTIYF
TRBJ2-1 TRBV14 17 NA CASSQEKGAQVYNEQFF
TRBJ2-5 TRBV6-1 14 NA CASSEGGDRLSQYF
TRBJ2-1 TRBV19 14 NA CASRTQGTNNEQFF
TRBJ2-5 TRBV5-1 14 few CASRSGLVVETQYF
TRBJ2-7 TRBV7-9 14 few CASSQGTGFYEQYF
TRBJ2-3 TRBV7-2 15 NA CASSLRGRGTDTQYF
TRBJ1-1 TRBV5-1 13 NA CASSLGGGTEAFF
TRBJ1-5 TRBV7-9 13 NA CASSPGQDQPQHF
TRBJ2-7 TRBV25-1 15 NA CASSESRTGDNEQYF
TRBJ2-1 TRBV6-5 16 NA CASSYLVPPPFNEQFF
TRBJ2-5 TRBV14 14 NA CASSQVAGGGTQYF
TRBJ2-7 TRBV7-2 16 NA CASSSRSGTPAYEQYF